The 8 T cell receptor delta chains reported below all come from one sample, sequenced in a study of gamma-delta chains in newborns, infants, children. TCRdb re-called the reads using CATT. The data contain under 5,000 delta-chain clones, 35% to 45% of them seen just once; the ten biggest clones take up 13% to 15%. Sequencing used blood. These TCRs come from a child who received the measles vaccine.

The chain is built from TRDV1 and TRDJ1; a weak D match, TRDD3 (8 bases). The CDR3 has 21 amino acids. Trimming removed 0 bases from V and 4 bases from J, with 30 bases in between. Per germline, CDR1 TSWWSYY and CDR2 QGS. The CDR3 here is CALGELPSCPVLGVCSDKLIF. The DNA for the CDR3 is TGTGCTCTTGGGGAACTACCTTCCTGCCCCGTACTGGGGGTTTGTAGCGATAAACTCATCTTT.

The chain uses TRDV1 and TRDJ2; tentative D call: TRDD3 (6 bases). The CDR3 has 17 amino acids. In germline, CDR1 is TSWWSYY, CDR2 QGS. The V end lost 5 bases, the J end lost 0 bases, and 16 bases lay between the germline ends. The DNA of the CDR3 is TGTGCTCTTGGGAACCTCGTACTGGGCGCTTTGACAGCACAACTCTTCTTT. Translated: CALGNLVLGALTAQLFF.

The chain employs TRDV1 and TRDJ1; 11 bases match TRDD3. This CDR3 contains 22 residues. Trimming took 5 bases from V and 8 from J; bases not matched to a gene: 31. CDR1 is TSWWSYY and CDR2 is QGS in the germline V gene. The CDR3: CALGLKKPLTLLGDSRSWKLIF. The CDR3 DNA reads TGTGCTCTTGGGCTAAAAAAACCCTTGACCTTACTGGGGGATAGTCGGTCGTGGAAACTCATCTTT.

The genes are TRDV1 and TRDJ1; D gene unclear. The CDR3 consists of 16 residues. From germline, CDR1 is TSWWSYY and CDR2 QGS. Trimming took 5 bases from V and 0 from J, leaving 16 bases between them. CDR3 sequence: CALGSRSPAYTDKLIF. The CDR3 DNA sequence: TGTGCTCTTGGGTCCCGCTCCCCCGCTTACACCGATAAACTCATCTTT.

Of note for this clone: The germline gene is not matched at one end of the junction; a read error may be the cause. V is TRAV29/DV5 and J is TRDJ1, with TRDD3 matching 12 bases. The CDR3 length is 20 residues. Germline CDR1 NSMFDY, CDR2 ISSIKDK. CDR3 amino acids: CAASGMNWGIPSPHTDELIF. DNA of the CDR3: TGTGCAGCAAGCGGGATGAACTGGGGGATACCTTCCCCCCACACCGATGAACTCATCTTT.

This clone has more than one count but fewer than ten. The CDR3 coding sequence is TGTGCTCTTGGGCCCCAACCCCTAACGTCGACTTCGCTAACTTGGGGGATTCGCAATCATCGGTACACCGATAAACTCATCTTT. It translates to CALGPQPLTSTSLTWGIRNHRYTDKLIF. The chain recombines TRDV1 with TRDJ1; 8 nucleotides agree with TRDD3. CDR1 TSWWSYY and CDR2 QGS come from the germline V gene. V shed 5 bases, J shed 0 bases, and the junction held 44 bases outside the gene matches. The CDR3 spans 28 residues.

A note on this clone: A much larger clone differs from this one at a single base, so this may be a read error. The chain has TRDV2 and TRDJ3; 12 bases agree with TRDD3. The J segment lost 0 bases and the V segment lost 0 bases, leaving 20 bases of the junction unmatched. Germline V lookup: CDR1 GEAIGNYY, CDR2 EKD. The CDR3 runs 25 residues. CDR3 protein: CACDTIISTHWGILNASWDTRQMFF. The CDR3 region has the DNA TGTGCCTGTGACACCATAATATCTACGCACTGGGGGATACTTAATGCCTCCTGGGACACCCGACAGATGTTTTTC.

Notes on this clone: This probably arose from a read error, given a far larger clone one base away. This sequence joins TRDV3 and TRDJ1, with D perhaps TRDD3 (6 bases). The CDR3 is 13 residues long. Germline assignment: CDR1 TVYSNPD and CDR2 GDNSRS (reference sequence). Trimming took 0 bases from V and 4 from J, leaving 12 bases between them. CDR3 amino acids: CAFRDTTGDKLIF. In DNA form, the CDR3 reads TGTGCCTTTAGGGATACTACCGGCGATAAACTCATCTTT.